This TCR beta chain was captured by sequencing in a study of T cell repertoires in cytomegalovirus infection. TCRdb independently ran MiXCR on the reads; one entry per CDR3 protein. The profile shows about 530,000 distinct CDR3 sequences, roughly 29% of them singletons. Study results and limitations: Identification of carriers of CMV plus the relevant HLA was performed using cumulative public TCR beta family frequency. Dominating the ex vivo response were HLA-C-restricted CMV-specific TCR beta clonotypes.

In germline, CDR1 is SGHDT, CDR2 YYEEEE. Trimming cost V 4 bases and J 2 bases; bases outside gene matches: 7. The CDR3 extends over 15 amino acids. This clonotype was detected a few times. Its antigen is unidentified. The V gene is TRBV5-6, the J gene TRBJ2-3; 7 bases line up with TRBD1. Sequences were obtained from PBMCs. The receptor's source is a human donor in good health (CMV status not recorded). Some clones in this sample may be carry-over from other donors' samples. The CDR3 here is CASSGRDSDTDTQYF. Written as DNA, the CDR3 is TGTGCCAGCAGCGGAAGGGACAGTGACACAGATACGCAGTATTTT.